This TCR beta chain stems from a study of regulatory T cells in long-lasting Graves disease. Construction of the TCR beta libraries employed iRepertoire HTBI primers in conjunction with Arm-PCR of CDR3 regions. TCRdb reanalysed the multiplex PCR reads using MiXCR and keeps one entry per CDR3 protein. The sample shows around 360,000 distinct CDR3 sequences, roughly 16% of them seen only once. This clonotype occurred many times. Time point noted: newly diagnosed GD, antithyroid drugs for less than 3 months. There was RNA extracted from PBMCs, and the TCR library was made from it. These data were also reused for a study on T cells in Graves' hyperthyroidism and ophthalmopathy. That report adds: The HTBI primer set served for first-round RT-PCR of the TCR CDR3.

The specimen was peripheral blood mononuclear cells (PBMCs), collected at new diagnosis, from a patient treated with antithyroid drugs. This receptor was taken from a woman in her late teens or twenties with Graves disease.

The CDR3 nucleotides read TGTGCCATCAGTGAGTCGGTCAGGGGTGAAGCTTTCTTT. It codes for CAISESVRGEAFF. This chain links TRBV10-3 with TRBJ1-1, with D perhaps matching TRBD1 (6 bases). This CDR3 region has 13 residues. Trimming stripped 0 bases from V and 7 bases from J, with 9 bases between. Germline V gene lookup returns CDR1 ENHRY and CDR2 SYGVKD.